These 6 T cell receptor beta chains were all obtained from the same sample, sequenced in a study of blood T cell repertoires in COVID-19. Libraries were prepared by immunoSEQ multiplex PCR; TCRdb keeps only in-frame clonotypes and omits some of them. The sample carries hundreds of thousands of clones, approximately 85% recorded once. Sequences were obtained from peripheral blood. The receptors come from a woman older than 75 with COVID-19, enrolled during active disease.

This clone was seen a few times. This chain uses TRBV5-1 with TRBJ1-1; D unclear. The V gene lost 4 bases and the J gene lost 3 bases, with 13 bases spanning the gap. The CDR3 covers 14 residues. Germline V gives CDR1 SGHRS, CDR2 YFSETQ. The DNA of the CDR3 is TGCGCCAGCAGCAGGGCGGGCGGCGACACTGAAGCTTTCTTT. Protein product: CASSRAGGDTEAFF.

This chain joins TRBV7-8 and TRBJ1-2; TRBD1 matches at 9 bases. This CDR3 spans 15 amino acids. Trimming at V came to 4 bases and at J to 5 bases, leaving 8 bases not matched to a gene. Germline V gene lookup returns CDR1 SGHVS and CDR2 FQNEAQ. The CDR3 spells CASSSPDRGDYGYTF. The CDR3 nucleotides are TGTGCCAGCAGCTCACCGGACAGGGGAGATTATGGCTACACCTTC.

This rearrangement joins TRBV6-2 or TRBV6-3 to TRBJ2-7; perhaps TRBD2 as D (6 bases). Trimming took off 6 bases at V and 0 bases at J, with 21 bases between the two ends. Germline V gene data show CDR1 as MNHEY and CDR2 as SVGEGT. This CDR3 region has 17 residues. The CDR3 DNA reads as TGTGCCAGCAGCCCTGGACCTCTAGCGCTTAGCTCCTACGAGCAGTACGTC. Amino acids: CASSPGPLALSSYEQYV.

The rearrangement links TRBV6-2 or TRBV6-3 to TRBJ1-1; 8 positions agree with TRBD1. The V gene end was trimmed by 2 bases and the J gene end by 4 bases; junction bases not matched to a gene: 9. From germline, CDR1 is MNHEY and CDR2 SVGEGT. CDR3 length equals 16 residues. CDR3 nucleotides: TGTGCCAGCAGTTACACACCGGACAGGGTAGCCACTGAAGCTTTCTTT. Encoded protein: CASSYTPDRVATEAFF.

A single count supports this clone. V usage is TRBV5-1 and J usage is TRBJ1-1; tentatively, D is TRBD1 (5 bases). The CDR3 length is 15 residues. V lost 0 bases to trimming and J lost 0 bases, with 9 bases between them. Germline lookup yields CDR1 SGHRS and CDR2 YFSETQ. CDR3 sequence reads: CASSLDTGLNTEAFF. CDR3 DNA sequence: TGCGCCAGCAGCTTGGATACAGGACTGAACACTGAAGCTTTCTTT.

The genes are TRBV6-5 and TRBJ1-4; 7 bases line up with TRBD1. CDR1 is MNHEY, CDR2 SVGAGI, per germline. The CDR3 is made up of 14 amino acids. V lost 6 bases, J lost 3 bases, and 4 bases stayed unmatched. This CDR3 reads CASSRQGPNEKLFF. The CDR3 region has the DNA TGTGCCAGCAGCCGACAGGGACCTAATGAAAAACTGTTTTTT.